These 10 T cell receptor beta chains originate from one sample sequenced in a study of T cells expressing NK-cell markers. TCRdb re-analyzed the 5' RACE reads; it lists each CDR3 protein once, without DNA. The listing records about 380,000 distinct CDR3 sequences. The sequencing sample was made of blood T cells: a sorted CD56 or NKG2C T cell subset, CD4+ or CD8+ T cells, or bulk PBMC T cells (not recorded which). Receptor source: a man aged 18-75 years in good health.

The chain uses TRBV6-1 and TRBJ2-1; lacking DNA, the TRBD1 call made by TCRdb goes unchecked. Germline assignment: CDR1 MNHNS and CDR2 SASEGT. This CDR3 region has 18 residues. This CDR3 is CASSVGQGATSRYNEQFF.

J is TRBJ2-7 and V is TRBV7-2; TCRdb picks TRBD1, but there is no DNA to check that call. The CDR3 extends over 13 amino acids. Per germline, CDR1 SGHTA and CDR2 FQGNSA. CDR3 sequence reads: CASSKTQGNEQYF.

The CDR3 spells CASSQRTSGGKNIQYF. The chain links TRBV4-2 to TRBJ2-4; TCRdb names TRBD2, which stays unverified in the absence of DNA. In germline, CDR1 is LGHNA, CDR2 YNFKEQ. The CDR3 runs to 16 residues.

The J gene is TRBJ2-2, the V gene TRBV14; TCRdb's D call of TRBD2 is untestable without DNA. CDR1 is SGHDN, CDR2 FVKESK, per germline. The length of the CDR3 is 15 residues. The CDR3 region is CASSQDRISGGELFF. Together with reference TRBV14 and TRBJ2-2, the CDR3 gives the full variable domain: EAGVTQFPSHSVIEKGQTVTLRCDPISGHDNLYWYRRVMGKEIKFLLHFVKESKQDESGMPNNRFLAERTGGTYSTLKVQPAELEDSGVYFCASSQDRISGGELFFGEGSRLTVL.

The chain carries TRBV9 and TRBJ2-1; the D call from TCRdb, TRBD1, cannot be confirmed without DNA. The CDR3 runs 15 residues. Looked up from germline, CDR1 is SGDLS and CDR2 is YYNGEE. The CDR3 spells CASSEDGTEGNEQFF.

The chain recombines TRBV5-6 with TRBJ2-4. CDR1 and CDR2 (germline): SGHDT, YYEEEE. CDR3 length equals 16 residues. CDR3 residues: CASSLTADIAKNIQYF.

The chain is built from TRBV10-2 and TRBJ2-7; the D call from TCRdb, TRBD2, cannot be confirmed without DNA. The CDR3 length is 15 residues. Germline CDR1 reads WSHSY; CDR2 reads SAAADI. The CDR3 here is CASKTGLAGYDEQYF.

The chain carries TRBV12-5 and TRBJ1-2; TCRdb gives TRBD1 as the D gene, but with no DNA this cannot be confirmed. This CDR3 comprises 13 residues. Germline V lookup: CDR1 LGHNT, CDR2 FRNRAP. CDR3 sequence: CASGGQGNYGYTF.

CDR3: CSARDLSASGGSIEYF. The chain links TRBV20-1 to TRBJ2-7; TCRdb selects TRBD2, and the lack of DNA leaves this call unchecked. Germline V CDR1 and CDR2: DFQATT, SNEGSKA (reference sequence). This CDR3 is built from 16 residues.

V usage is TRBV14 and J usage is TRBJ2-7. This CDR3 comprises 14 residues. Germline V gives CDR1 SGHDN, CDR2 FVKESK. The CDR3 region is CASSQVYSAAKQYF.